Shown below are 28 T cell receptor beta chains from a single sample sequenced in a study of blood T cells in healthy people across ages. A sample-barcoded 5' primer and a J-beta primer mix were used in a second PCR of roughly 7 to 12 cycles. A single record per CDR3 protein comes from TCRdb applying MiXCR to the 5' RACE reads. The table includes 870,000 or so distinct CDR3 sequences, 25% to 35% detected once. The sequencing sample was made of blood. All receptors come from a woman older than 75 in good health.

The chain employs TRBV20-1 and TRBJ1-2; TRBD1 matches 9 bases. V trimming: 6 bases; J trimming: 4 bases; junction bases outside the gene matches: 9. The CDR3 extends over 14 amino acids. CDR1 is DFQATT, CDR2 SNEGSKA, per germline (reference sequence). The CDR3, as DNA: TGCAGTGCCCAAAGCGGACAGGGGACCTATGGCTACACCTTC. It specifies CSAQSGQGTYGYTF.

This clonotype was observed a few times. The rearrangement uses TRBV5-6 and TRBJ1-5; D might be TRBD1 (6 bases). The germline V gene encodes CDR1 SGHDT and CDR2 YYEEEE. CDR3 length equals 16 residues. Trimming pared 4 bases from V and 0 bases from J, leaving 14 bases between. Written as DNA, the CDR3 is TGTGCCAGCAGCCCCGGGGGGCAGCTTAGCAATCAGCCCCAGCATTTT. It yields the protein CASSPGGQLSNQPQHF.

There are a few counts of this clonotype. The chain links TRBV12-3 or TRBV12-4 to TRBJ2-3, with D tentatively TRBD2 (5 bases). The CDR3 has 15 amino acids. The V end lost 4 bases, the J end lost 4 bases, and 15 bases lay between the germline ends. CDR3 protein: CASSSMRVRADTQYF. DNA for the CDR3: TGTGCCAGCAGTTCGATGAGAGTGAGGGCAGATACGCAGTATTTT.

Many counts were recorded for this clonotype. The chain joins TRBV7-2 to TRBJ2-7; D gene uncertain. The germline gives CDR1 SGHTA, CDR2 FQGNSA. The ends were cut back, 2 bases at V and 2 bases at J, with 7 bases in the middle. CDR3 length equals 13 residues. The CDR3 is CASSLRDTYEQYF. The CDR3 DNA reads as TGTGCCAGCAGCTTAAGGGATACCTACGAGCAGTACTTC.

This clonotype showed up many times. This chain links TRBV10-3 with TRBJ2-5, with 9 bases identical to TRBD1. Per germline, CDR1 ENHRY and CDR2 SYGVKD. The CDR3 runs 15 residues. The J segment lost 5 bases and the V segment lost 0 bases, leaving 4 bases of the junction unmatched. CDR3 in DNA: TGTGCCATCAGTGAGTCTACAGGGGGCCGGGAGACCCAGTACTTC. Translation gives CAISESTGGRETQYF.

This clonotype was seen ten or more times. V gene TRBV5-4 combines with J gene TRBJ2-5; D gene unclear. The CDR3 runs 15 residues. Germline CDR1 reads SGHNT; CDR2 reads YYREEE (reference sequence). Trimming stripped 4 bases from V and 5 bases from J, with 18 bases between. CDR3 loop: CASSPALELTETQYF. In DNA form, the CDR3 reads TGTGCCAGCAGCCCTGCCTTAGAGTTAACGGAGACCCAGTACTTC.

Ten or more counts support this clonotype. The genes are TRBV12-3 or TRBV12-4 and TRBJ2-3; 8 bases agree with TRBD2. The CDR3 is 16 amino acids. With 6 bases clipped from V and 0 bases from J, the junction kept 8 bases outside the gene matches. DNA of the CDR3: TGTGCCAGCAGCTCGTTTAGCGGGGCAAGCACAGATACGCAGTATTTT. This gives the protein CASSSFSGASTDTQYF.

This clonotype has more than one count but fewer than ten. The CDR3 DNA reads as TGTGCCAGCAGCCCGCCAGGGCTGAGGAATGAAAAACTGTTTTTT. Its protein is CASSPPGLRNEKLFF. The V call is TRBV7-9, the J call TRBJ1-4; the D gene is possibly TRBD1 (5 bases). The germline V gene encodes CDR1 SEHNR and CDR2 FQNEAQ (reference sequence). CDR3 size: 15 residues. Trimming cost V 5 bases and J 5 bases, with 15 bases left between them.

This clonotype was picked up one time. A much more abundant neighbour one base away suggests this may be a read error. The chain joins TRBV7-2 to TRBJ2-3; D is perhaps TRBD2 (6 bases). This CDR3 contains 15 residues. Germline V gene data show CDR1 as SGHTA and CDR2 as FQGNSA. This chain's CDR3 is CVSSPGATGADTQYF. CDR3 sequence (DNA): TGTGTCAGCAGCCCTGGGGCGACGGGGGCAGATACGCAGTATTTT.

This clonotype was detected many times. With a much larger clone just one base away, this may be a read error. CDR3 DNA sequence: TGTGCCAGCAGTTTTTCGGGGTTCGGGTGGGAGACCCAGTACTTC. Its translation: CASSFSGFGWETQYF. This sequence joins TRBV12-3 or TRBV12-4 and TRBJ2-5, with TRBD2 as a possible D gene (5 bases). The V gene lost 3 bases and the J gene lost 5 bases, with 16 bases spanning the gap. The CDR3 loop spans 15 amino acids.

This clonotype came up many times. This chain links TRBV28 with TRBJ2-1; tentatively, D is TRBD2 (5 bases). Germline CDR1 and CDR2: MDHEN and SYDVKM. Trimming left V 6 bases short and J 0 bases short, with 15 bases between. This CDR3 is 16 amino acids long. The CDR3 region is CASRSTSPISYNEQFF. CDR3 in DNA: TGTGCCAGCAGGTCTACTAGTCCAATCTCCTACAATGAGCAGTTCTTC.

This clonotype has ten or more counts. Here the CDR3 DNA reads TGTGCCGTCCGCACCGGGGGGCACGATACCGAGCAGTTCTTC. Residues: CAVRTGGHDTEQFF. This chain uses TRBV24-1 with TRBJ2-1, with TRBD2 as a possible D gene (7 bases). V lost 12 bases to trimming and J lost 10 bases, with 24 bases between them. CDR1 and CDR2 (germline): KGHDR, SFDVKD. The CDR3 extends over 14 amino acids.

This clonotype was seen only a few times. The gene calls are TRBV6-2 or TRBV6-3 and TRBJ2-7, with 14 bases identical to TRBD2. CDR1 and CDR2 from the germline V gene are MNHEY and SVGEGT. The CDR3 runs to 16 residues. With 6 bases clipped from V and 6 bases from J, the junction kept 10 bases outside the gene matches. The CDR3 coding sequence is TGTGCCAGCAGCTCCACTCGACTAGCGGGGGGGCTCGAGCAGTACTTC. It codes for CASSSTRLAGGLEQYF.

There are many counts of this clonotype. The gene calls are TRBV5-1 and TRBJ2-1, with a weak D call TRBD2 (7 bases). With 5 bases removed from V and 2 bases from J, the gap between germline ends came to 14 bases. Germline V CDR1 and CDR2: SGHRS, YFSETQ. This CDR3 region has 15 residues. The CDR3 reads CASSTEGGTYNEQFF. The CDR3 bases are TGCGCCAGCAGTACTGAGGGGGGGACCTACAATGAGCAGTTCTTC. Drawing the rest from reference TRBV5-1 and TRBJ2-1, the complete variable domain is KAGVTQTPRYLIKTRGQQVTLSCSPISGHRSVSWYQQTPGQGLQFLFEYFSETQRNKGNFPGRFSGRQFSNSRSEMNVSTLELGDSALYLCASSTEGGTYNEQFFGPGTRLTVL.

V and J are TRBV10-3 and TRBJ1-2; a weak D match, TRBD1 (5 bases). Trimming left V 6 bases short and J 0 bases short, with 8 bases between. This CDR3 is built from 13 residues. Germline lookup yields CDR1 ENHRY and CDR2 SYGVKD. CDR3 DNA sequence: TGTGCCATCAGCGGGACCTCTAACTATGGCTACACCTTC. Translated, it gives CAISGTSNYGYTF.

This chain connects TRBV18 to TRBJ2-7; the match to TRBD2 covers 8 bases. The germline CDR1 and CDR2 sequences are KGHSH and LQKENI. The CDR3 is made up of 16 amino acids. J was trimmed by 0 bases and V by 6 bases; bases with no gene match: 10. CDR3 protein: CASSPAGTRSSYEQYF. The DNA for the CDR3 is TGTGCCAGCTCTCCGGCCGGGACTAGAAGCTCCTACGAGCAGTACTTC.

There are many counts of this clonotype. The rearrangement joins TRBV7-9 to TRBJ1-1, with TRBD1 matching 8 bases. The CDR3 runs 15 residues. V trimming: 5 bases; J trimming: 11 bases; junction bases outside the gene matches: 16. Germline V gives CDR1 SEHNR, CDR2 FQNEAQ (reference sequence). The CDR3 here is CASSPVPQGAHVAFF. In DNA form, the CDR3 reads TGTGCCAGCAGCCCCGTACCTCAGGGGGCCCATGTCGCTTTCTTT.

The chain links TRBV19 to TRBJ2-7, with D hard to call. The CDR3 length is 13 residues. Germline V gene lookup returns CDR1 LNHDA and CDR2 SQIVND (reference sequence). V was cut by 3 bases and J by 4 bases, with 10 bases left in between. The DNA for the CDR3 is TGTGCCAGTAGTATGATAGGATCATACGAGCAGTACTTC. Protein: CASSMIGSYEQYF.

The chain combines TRBV30 with TRBJ2-1; no definite D call. V lost 5 bases, J lost 8 bases, and 16 bases lay in between. The CDR3 spans 13 residues. Germline CDR1 and CDR2: GTSNPN and SVGIG (reference sequence). CDR3 bases: TGTGCCTGGGATGGACGGAATTGGGATGAGCAGTTCTTC. It encodes CAWDGRNWDEQFF. The full variable domain, in which reference TRBV30 and TRBJ2-1 provide the parts outside the CDR3, is SQTIHQWPATLVQPVGSPLSLECTVEGTSNPNLYWYRQAAGRGLQLLFYSVGIGQISSEVPQNLSASRPQDRQFILSSKKLLLSDSGFYLCAWDGRNWDEQFFGPGTRLTVL.

This clonotype showed up just a few times. The chain carries TRBV14 and TRBJ2-7; D is perhaps TRBD1 (6 bases). Trimming pared 1 base from V and 1 base from J, leaving 11 bases between. The CDR3 sequence is 15 residues long. CDR1 is SGHDN, CDR2 FVKESK, per germline. In DNA form, the CDR3 reads TGTGCCAGCAGCCAAGTCAGGGGAGTATCCTACGAGCAGTACTTC. This codes for CASSQVRGVSYEQYF. Supplemented by reference TRBV14 and TRBJ2-7, the full variable domain reads EAGVTQFPSHSVIEKGQTVTLRCDPISGHDNLYWYRRVMGKEIKFLLHFVKESKQDESGMPNNRFLAERTGGTYSTLKVQPAELEDSGVYFCASSQVRGVSYEQYFGPGTRLTVT.

Remarks on this clonotype: This may stem from a read error, because a much larger clone lies one nucleotide away. The CDR3 DNA sequence: TGCAGCGCAAGAAGGGACCGCCAAGAGACCCAGTTCTTC. It yields the protein CSARRDRQETQFF. The gene calls are TRBV29-1 and TRBJ2-5; D may be TRBD1 or TRBD2 (5 bases each). Judging by the DNA end, TRBJ2-1 fits better; the J call may be wrong. Germline V gives CDR1 SQVTM, CDR2 ANQGSEA. The length of the CDR3 is 13 residues.

With regard to this clonotype: A much larger clone lies one base from this, so it may be a read error. The chain uses TRBV20-1 and TRBJ2-5; the D is unclear. Germline CDR1 and CDR2: DFQATT and SNEGSKA (reference sequence). V lost 3 bases and J lost 11, with 10 bases in between. The CDR3 totals 10 residues. Here the CDR3 reads CSASRSEQYF. Written as DNA, the CDR3 is TGCAGTGCTAGTCGTAGTGAGCAGTACTTC.

This clonotype has only a few counts. The chain carries TRBV12-3 or TRBV12-4 and TRBJ1-2, with no clear D. V shed 2 bases and J shed 8 bases, with 15 bases lying between them. The CDR3 covers 14 residues. Written as DNA, the CDR3 is TGTGCCAGCAGTTTACGGGAAGGCCGTGTAGGCTACACCTTC. It translates to CASSLREGRVGYTF.

This clonotype has a count of ten or more. The chain employs TRBV7-9 and TRBJ2-7, with D perhaps assigned TRBD1 or TRBD2 (7 bases each). V lost 4 bases and J lost 4, with 14 bases in between. This CDR3 spans 14 amino acids. Germline V gene lookup returns CDR1 SEHNR and CDR2 FQNEAQ (reference sequence). This CDR3 is CASSSPRGGYEQYF. The CDR3 nucleotides read TGTGCCAGCAGCTCCCCCAGGGGGGGATACGAGCAGTACTTC.

V is TRBV20-1 and J is TRBJ1-5; 10 positions match TRBD1. The CDR3 length is 16 residues. The J segment lost 6 bases and the V segment lost 1 base, leaving 9 bases of the junction unmatched. Looked up from germline, CDR1 is DFQATT and CDR2 is SNEGSKA (reference sequence). The CDR3 here is CSARVSGQGTGQPQHF. In DNA, the CDR3 is TGCAGTGCTAGAGTTTCGGGACAGGGGACCGGTCAGCCCCAGCATTTT.

Comments on this clonotype: A much larger clonotype is one base distant, so this may be a read error. The missing conserved phenylalanine or tryptophan at the end of this CDR3 makes a read error likely. This chain uses TRBV15 with TRBJ2-7; 11 bases map to TRBD1. Per germline, CDR1 LNHNV and CDR2 YYDKDF (reference sequence). V lost 8 bases, J lost 3 bases, and 3 bases stayed unmatched. This CDR3 comprises 13 residues. The CDR3 sequence: CATSGQGGYEQYL. CDR3 nucleotides: TGTGCCACCTCGGGACAGGGGGGCTACGAGCAGTACCTC.

The count of this clonotype is one. Being one base from a much bigger clone, this may be a read error. The CDR3 DNA follows: TGTGCCGGCAGCAGCCGTGGAACCCTCCAAAAGACCCAGTACTTC. It yields the protein CAGSSRGTLQKTQYF. The chain recombines TRBV3-1 with TRBJ2-4; D remains unclear. The J call is uncertain, as TRBJ2-5 better fits the DNA end. Germline CDR1 is LGHDT and CDR2 is YNNKEL (reference sequence). The CDR3 sequence is 15 residues long.

The chain is built from TRBV7-2 and TRBJ1-2; 7 bases agree with TRBD1. This CDR3 is 13 amino acids long. The V gene end was trimmed by 5 bases and the J gene end by 9 bases; junction bases not matched to a gene: 9. CDR1 and CDR2 (germline): SGHTA, FQGNSA. The DNA for the CDR3 is TGTGCCAGCAGCGGATCCCAGGGGGGTAGCTACACCTTC. Amino acids: CASSGSQGGSYTF.